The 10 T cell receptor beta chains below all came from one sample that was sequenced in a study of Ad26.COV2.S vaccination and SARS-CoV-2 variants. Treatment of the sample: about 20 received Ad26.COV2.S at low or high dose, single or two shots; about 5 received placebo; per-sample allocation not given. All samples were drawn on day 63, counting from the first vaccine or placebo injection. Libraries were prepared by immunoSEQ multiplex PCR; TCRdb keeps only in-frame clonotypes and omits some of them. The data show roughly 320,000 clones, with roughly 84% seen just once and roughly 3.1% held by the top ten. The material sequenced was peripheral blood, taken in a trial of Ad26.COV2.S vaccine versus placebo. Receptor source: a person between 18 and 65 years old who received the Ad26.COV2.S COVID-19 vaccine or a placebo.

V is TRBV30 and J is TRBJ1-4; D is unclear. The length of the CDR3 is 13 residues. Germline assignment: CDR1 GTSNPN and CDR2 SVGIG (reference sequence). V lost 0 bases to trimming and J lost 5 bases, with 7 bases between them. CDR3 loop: CAWSVPPNEKLFF. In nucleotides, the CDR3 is TGTGCCTGGAGTGTACCCCCGAATGAAAAACTGTTTTTT. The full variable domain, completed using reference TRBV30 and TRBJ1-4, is SQTIHQWPATLVQPVGSPLSLECTVEGTSNPNLYWYRQAAGRGLQLLFYSVGIGQISSEVPQNLSASRPQDRQFILSSKKLLLSDSGFYLCAWSVPPNEKLFFGSGTQLSVL.

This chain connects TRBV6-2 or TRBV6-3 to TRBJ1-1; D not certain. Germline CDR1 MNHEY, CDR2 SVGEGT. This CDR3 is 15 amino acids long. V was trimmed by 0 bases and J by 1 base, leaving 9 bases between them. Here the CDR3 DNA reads TGTGCCAGCAGTTACTCGTGGCAGTGGAACACTGAAGCTTTCTTT. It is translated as CASSYSWQWNTEAFF.

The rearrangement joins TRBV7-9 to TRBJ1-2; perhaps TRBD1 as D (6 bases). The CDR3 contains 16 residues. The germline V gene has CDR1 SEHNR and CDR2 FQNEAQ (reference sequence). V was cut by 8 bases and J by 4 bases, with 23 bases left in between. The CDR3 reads CASSQGGAGNVYGYTF. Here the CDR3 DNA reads TGTGCCAGCTCCCAAGGGGGGGCTGGTAACGTCTATGGCTACACCTTC.

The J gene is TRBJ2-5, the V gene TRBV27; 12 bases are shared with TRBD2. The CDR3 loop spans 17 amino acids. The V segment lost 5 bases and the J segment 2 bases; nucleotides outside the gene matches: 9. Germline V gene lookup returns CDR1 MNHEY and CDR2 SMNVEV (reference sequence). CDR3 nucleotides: TGTGCCAGCAGTCGCCCGGGACTAGCGGGCCGACAAGAGACCCAGTACTTC. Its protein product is CASSRPGLAGRQETQYF.

Written as DNA, the CDR3 is TGTGCCAGCAGTTTGGGTAGAGTCGACGAGCAGTACTTC. Translated: CASSLGRVDEQYF. The gene calls are TRBV2 and TRBJ2-7; D remains ambiguous. This CDR3 comprises 13 residues. Germline V gene data show CDR1 as SNHLY and CDR2 as FYNNEI. V gave up 5 bases and J gave up 5 bases, with 13 bases separating them.

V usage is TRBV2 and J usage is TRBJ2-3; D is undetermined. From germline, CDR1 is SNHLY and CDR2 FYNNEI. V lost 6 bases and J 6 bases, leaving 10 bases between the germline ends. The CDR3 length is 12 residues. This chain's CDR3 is CASSPTRDTQYF. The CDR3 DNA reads TGTGCCAGCAGCCCCACCCGGGATACGCAGTATTTT. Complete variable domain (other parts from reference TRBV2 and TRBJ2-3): EPEVTQTPSHQVTQMGQEVILRCVPISNHLYFYWYRQILGQKVEFLVSFYNNEISEKSEIFDDQFSVERPDGSNFTLKIRSTKLEDSAMYFCASSPTRDTQYFGPGTRLTVL.

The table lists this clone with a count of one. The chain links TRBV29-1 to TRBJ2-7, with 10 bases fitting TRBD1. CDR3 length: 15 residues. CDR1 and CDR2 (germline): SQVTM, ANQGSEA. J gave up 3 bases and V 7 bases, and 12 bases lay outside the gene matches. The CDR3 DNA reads TGCAGCGCTGAGGGGACAGGGGAGAATTACTACGAGCAGTACTTC. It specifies CSAEGTGENYYEQYF.

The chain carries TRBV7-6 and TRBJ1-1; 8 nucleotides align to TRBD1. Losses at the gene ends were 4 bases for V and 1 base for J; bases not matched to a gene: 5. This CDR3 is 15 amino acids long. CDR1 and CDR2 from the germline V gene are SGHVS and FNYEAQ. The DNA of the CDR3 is TGTGCCAGCAGCTCCTGGACAGGGCAGAACACTGAAGCTTTCTTT. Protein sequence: CASSSWTGQNTEAFF.

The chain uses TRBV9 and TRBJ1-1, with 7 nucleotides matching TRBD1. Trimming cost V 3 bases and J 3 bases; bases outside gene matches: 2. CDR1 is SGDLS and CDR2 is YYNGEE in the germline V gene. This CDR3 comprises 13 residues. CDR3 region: CASSDGTDTEAFF. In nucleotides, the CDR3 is TGTGCCAGCAGCGACGGGACAGACACTGAAGCTTTCTTT.

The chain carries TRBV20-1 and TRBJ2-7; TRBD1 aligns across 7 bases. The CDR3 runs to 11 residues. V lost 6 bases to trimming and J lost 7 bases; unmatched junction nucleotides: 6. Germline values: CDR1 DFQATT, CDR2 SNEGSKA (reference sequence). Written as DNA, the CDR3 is TGCAGTGCCGGACAGGTGGGTGAGCAGTACTTC. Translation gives CSAGQVGEQYF.